This is a list of T cell receptor beta chains from one sample in a study of graft-versus-host responses after intestinal transplantation. The antigens for these receptors are not known. Generated by immunoSEQ multiplex PCR, the TCRdb table keeps only in-frame clones and is missing some. The table has approximately 82,000 clones, roughly nine tenths seen once. Sequencing was performed on unstimulated CD4+ T cells sorted from spleen or lymph node cells, taken before intestinal transplant. The receptors shown here come from a human donor who received an intestinal transplant. The CDR3 runs from the conserved cysteine through the conserved F or W. Fields, in order: D gene, J gene, V gene, clone size, CDR3 protein, CDR3 DNA. D genes are given only for firm matches. The size of a clone is reported for some rows only, either as once, few or many, or as a class for expanded clones.

>-|TRBJ2-7|TRBV2|-
CASQGTRGYEQYF
TGTGCCAGCCAGGGGACCCGCGGCTACGAGCAGTACTTC
>-|TRBJ1-1|TRBV19|-
CASSRIGPQGNTEAFF
TGTGCCAGTAGTCGAATCGGACCGCAGGGGAACACTGAAGCTTTCTTT
>-|TRBJ1-4|TRBV20-1|-
CSAHIGEKLFF
TGCAGTGCTCACATCGGGGAAAAACTGTTTTTT
>TRBD2|TRBJ2-5|TRBV5-1|-
CASSFSGTSGAGYQETQYF
TGCGCCAGCAGCTTTTCAGGGACTAGCGGAGCCGGGTACCAAGAGACCCAGTACTTC
>-|TRBJ1-6|TRBV2|-
CARGGKGLDSPLHF
TGTGCCAGGGGGGGAAAGGGTTTGGATTCACCCCTCCACTTT
>TRBD1|TRBJ2-7|TRBV11-2|-
CASSLGRQGTYEQYF
TGTGCCAGCAGCTTAGGCCGACAGGGTACCTACGAGCAGTACTTC
>TRBD1|TRBJ1-5|TRBV30|-
CAWSVGQGEQPQHF
TGTGCCTGGAGTGTAGGGCAGGGGGAGCAGCCCCAGCATTTT
>TRBD1|TRBJ1-1|TRBV12-5|-
CASAPTGTNTEAFF
TGTGCTAGTGCCCCGACAGGGACTAACACTGAAGCTTTCTTT
>-|TRBJ1-2|TRBV10-2|-
CASSPDSGYGYTF
TGCGCCAGCAGTCCCGACAGTGGCTATGGCTACACCTTC
>TRBD1|TRBJ2-7|TRBV18|once
CASSLRDRDYEQYF
TGTGCCAGCTCACTTCGGGACAGGGACTACGAGCAGTACTTC
>TRBD1|TRBJ1-2|TRBV7-2|-
CASSNYRGPGGYTF
TGTGCCAGCAGCAACTACAGGGGACCGGGTGGCTACACCTTC
>TRBD2|TRBJ2-1|TRBV7-8|-
CASSFSGEFYNEQFF
TGTGCCAGCAGCTTTAGCGGGGAGTTCTACAATGAGCAGTTCTTC
>-|TRBJ1-1|TRBV6-6|-
CASSFTGVPEAFF
TGTGCCAGCAGCTTTACCGGGGTGCCTGAAGCTTTCTTT
>TRBD1|TRBJ1-1|TRBV2|-
CASSLQGLNTEAFF
TGTGCCAGCAGTCTACAGGGGCTGAACACTGAAGCTTTCTTT
>TRBD1|TRBJ1-2|TRBV6-5|-
CASSTPQGAGYTF
TGTGCCAGCAGTACTCCGCAGGGGGCTGGCTACACCTTC
>TRBD1|TRBJ1-1|TRBV5-1|-
CASSLTGRTEAFF
TGCGCCAGCAGTCTGACAGGGCGCACTGAAGCTTTCTTT
>-|TRBJ1-2|TRBV4-3|-
CASSQDSTGPLGYTF
TGCGCCAGCAGCCAAGATTCTACAGGGCCCCTTGGCTACACCTTC
>TRBD2|TRBJ2-2|TRBV5-1|-
CASSLASTSGGTAGGELFF
TGCGCCAGCAGCTTGGCGAGTACTAGCGGGGGGACGGCCGGCGGGGAGCTGTTTTTT
>-|TRBJ2-3|TRBV4-3|once
CASSQGHSNTDTQYF
TGCGCCAGCAGCCAAGGTCACAGCAACACAGATACGCAGTATTTT
>TRBD2|TRBJ2-2|TRBV5-1|-
CASSLGQRGNTGELFF
TGCGCCAGCAGCTTGGGCCAGCGGGGGAACACCGGGGAGCTGTTTTTT
>TRBD1|TRBJ1-5|TRBV6-1|-
CASSGQGAGQPQHF
TGTGCCAGCAGTGGACAGGGGGCAGGGCAGCCCCAGCATTTT
>-|TRBJ2-7|TRBV19|-
CASSPLGGTGPGEQYF
TGTGCCAGTAGTCCCCTAGGTGGTACAGGGCCGGGCGAGCAGTACTTC
>-|TRBJ2-1|TRBV11-2|-
CASSTTRVDEQFF
TGTGCCAGCAGCACGACTAGAGTTGATGAGCAGTTCTTC
>TRBD1|TRBJ1-2|TRBV10-2|-
CASSELGGQTYGYTF
TGCGCCAGCAGTGAACTGGGGGGACAGACCTATGGCTACACCTTC
>TRBD2|TRBJ2-3|TRBV5-4|-
CASSHSGTSEDTQYF
TGTGCCAGCAGCCACTCCGGGACTAGCGAAGATACGCAGTATTTT
>-|TRBJ1-6|TRBV5-1|once
CASSLLPSDGNTLHF
TGCGCCAGCAGCTTGCTACCATCGGACGGGAACACCCTCCACTTT
>TRBD2|TRBJ2-7|TRBV7-2|once
CASSLSSGGFSSYEQYF
TGTGCCAGCAGCCTTTCTAGCGGGGGGTTTAGCTCCTACGAGCAGTACTTC
>-|TRBJ2-7|TRBV5-1|-
CASSFRRTPYSYEQYF
TGCGCCAGCAGCTTTAGGCGGACACCTTACTCCTACGAGCAGTACTTT
>TRBD1|TRBJ1-5|TRBV5-8|-
CASSIGGTDNQPQHF
TGTGCCAGCAGCATTGGTGGGACAGACAATCAGCCCCAGCATTTT
>TRBD1|TRBJ2-1|TRBV7-7|-
CASSPTGFSPYNEQFF
TGTGCCAGCAGCCCGACAGGGTTCAGCCCCTACAATGAGCAGTTCTTC
>-|TRBJ2-4|TRBV9|-
CASSSGNLAKNIQYF
TGTGCCAGCAGCTCCGGGAACCTAGCCAAAAACATTCAGTACTTC
>-|TRBJ1-2|TRBV6-1|-
CASSELQGIGYTF
TGTGCCAGCAGTGAACTACAGGGAATCGGCTACACCTTC
>-|TRBJ2-1|TRBV18|-
CASSPRPHRFNEQFF
TGTGCCAGCTCACCAAGGCCACACAGATTCAATGAGCAGTTCTTC
>-|TRBJ2-5|TRBV19|-
CASSRVGGAGTQETQYF
TGTGCCAGTAGTAGAGTAGGAGGGGCGGGGACTCAAGAGACCCAGTACTTC
>-|TRBJ1-1|TRBV4-3|-
CASSHHPLGQLNTEAFF
TGCGCCAGCAGCCACCATCCACTGGGGCAGTTGAACACTGAAGCTTTCTTT
>-|TRBJ2-3|TRBV11-2|-
CASSQPQGSTDTQYF
TGTGCCAGCAGCCAACCACAGGGAAGCACAGATACGCAGTATTTT
>TRBD1|TRBJ2-1|TRBV6-5|-
CASSWTGNEQFF
TGTGCCAGCAGTTGGACAGGGAATGAGCAGTTCTTC
>-|TRBJ1-3|TRBV7-9|-
CASSLIRGSGNTIYF
TGTGCCAGCAGCTTAATCAGGGGCTCTGGAAACACCATATATTTT
>-|TRBJ1-2|TRBV7-2|-
CASSLDRVSYTF
TGTGCCAGCAGCTTAGACAGGGTGTCCTACACCTTC
>TRBD1|TRBJ1-6|TRBV7-6|once
CASSLRDRENSPLHF
TGTGCCAGCAGCCTGCGGGACAGGGAGAATTCACCCCTCCACTTT
>-|TRBJ2-2|TRBV30|-
CAWSMSDTGELFF
TGTGCCTGGAGTATGAGTGACACCGGGGAGCTGTTTTTT
>-|TRBJ1-3|TRBV5-6|few
CASSAQGGGNTIYF
TGTGCCAGCAGCGCCCAGGGTGGAGGAAACACCATATATTTT
>-|TRBJ2-1|TRBV7-8|-
CASSPGSEQFF
TGTGCCAGCAGCCCAGGGTCTGAGCAGTTCTTC
>TRBD1|TRBJ2-2|TRBV4-3|-
CASSRTGADTGELFF
TGCGCCAGCAGCCGGACAGGTGCGGACACCGGGGAGCTGTTTTTT
>-|TRBJ1-6|TRBV18|-
CASSPGRSMTYNSPLHF
TGTGCCAGCTCACCAGGCAGATCCATGACTTATAATTCACCCCTCCACTTT
>TRBD1|TRBJ1-1|TRBV11-2|-
CASSFEGARNTEAFF
TGTGCCAGCAGCTTTGAGGGGGCGCGAAACACTGAAGCTTTCTTT
>-|TRBJ1-5|TRBV11-2|once
CASSKSGEGSNQPQHF
TGTGCCAGCAGCAAGAGCGGGGAGGGAAGCAATCAGCCCCAGCATTTT
>TRBD1|TRBJ2-7|TRBV19|-
CASSTGTGGYEQYF
TGTGCCAGTAGTACCGGGACAGGGGGTTACGAGCAGTACTTC
>-|TRBJ2-7|TRBV11-3|-
CASSLEGLRGQQEQYF
TGTGCCAGCAGCTTAGAGGGGCTGCGGGGACAGCAGGAGCAGTACTTC
>-|TRBJ1-1|TRBV30|-
CAFNRAGGTNTEAFF
TGTGCCTTTAACCGCGCCGGGGGGACGAACACTGAAGCTTTCTTT